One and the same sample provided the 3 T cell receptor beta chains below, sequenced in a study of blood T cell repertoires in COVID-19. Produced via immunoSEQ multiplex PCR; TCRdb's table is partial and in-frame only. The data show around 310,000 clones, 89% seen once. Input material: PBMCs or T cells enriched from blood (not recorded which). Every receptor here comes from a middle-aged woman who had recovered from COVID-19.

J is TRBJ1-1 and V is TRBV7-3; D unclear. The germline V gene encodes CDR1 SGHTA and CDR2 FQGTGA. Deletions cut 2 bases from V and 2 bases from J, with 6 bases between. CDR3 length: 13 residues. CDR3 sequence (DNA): TGTGCCAGCAGCTTAGGGAGTAACACTGAAGCTTTCTTT. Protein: CASSLGSNTEAFF.

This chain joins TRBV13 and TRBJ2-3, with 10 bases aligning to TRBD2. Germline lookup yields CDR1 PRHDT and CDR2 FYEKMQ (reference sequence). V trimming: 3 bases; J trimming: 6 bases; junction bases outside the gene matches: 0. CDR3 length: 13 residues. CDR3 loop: CASSFSGRDTQYF. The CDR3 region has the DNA TGTGCCAGCAGCTTTAGCGGGAGGGATACGCAGTATTTT.

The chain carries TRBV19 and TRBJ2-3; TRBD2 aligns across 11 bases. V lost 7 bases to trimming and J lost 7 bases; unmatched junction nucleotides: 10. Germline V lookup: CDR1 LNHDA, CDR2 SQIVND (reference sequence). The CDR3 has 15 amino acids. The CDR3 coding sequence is TGTGCCAGTACGGTCCTAGCGGGGGGCAGGAATACGCAGTATTTT. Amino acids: CASTVLAGGRNTQYF.